This T cell receptor beta chain was observed in a study of beta chain features in type 1 diabetes. Study-level results: Any HLA type influence on TCRB rearrangement was left unresolved here. The naive, central memory and Treg TCRB repertoires looked more alike in patients than they did in healthy donors.

This clone was seen a handful of times. What it recognizes is unknown. The length of the CDR3 is 13 residues. The germline V gene has CDR1 LGHNA and CDR2 YSLEER. The V end lost 4 bases, the J end lost 5 bases, and 11 bases lay between the germline ends. Sorting that relied on CD45RO/CCR7/CD25/CD127/CD95/CD27 yielded CD4+ naive, central memory, regulatory and stem cell-like memory cells. The investigators reverse transcribed all of the isolated RNA, so they sequenced expressed TCRB transcripts. TCRdb's table, derived via immunoSEQ multiplex PCR, lists solely in-frame clones and lacks some. The sample carries about 450,000 clones, 9.5% to 12% recorded once.

The origin of this receptor is a woman aged 18 to 35 in good health. The V gene is TRBV4-3, the J gene TRBJ1-2; a weak D match, TRBD1 (6 bases). The sample comprised naive CD4+ T cells from blood. CDR3 nucleotides: TGCGCCAGCAGCCTTAGAGGACAGTATGGCTACACCTTC. As protein: CASSLRGQYGYTF.